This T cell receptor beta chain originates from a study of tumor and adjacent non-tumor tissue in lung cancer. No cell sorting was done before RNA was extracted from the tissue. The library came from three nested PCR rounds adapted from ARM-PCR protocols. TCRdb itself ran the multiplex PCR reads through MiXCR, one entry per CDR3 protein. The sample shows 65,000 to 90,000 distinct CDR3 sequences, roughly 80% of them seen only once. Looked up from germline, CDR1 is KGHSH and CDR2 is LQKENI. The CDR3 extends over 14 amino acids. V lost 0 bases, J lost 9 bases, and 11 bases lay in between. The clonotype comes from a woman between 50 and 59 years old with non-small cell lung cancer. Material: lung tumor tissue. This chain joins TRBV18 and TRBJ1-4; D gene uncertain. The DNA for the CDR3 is TGTGCCAGCTCACCACCGGGAGACAATAAAAAACTGTTTTTT. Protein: CASSPPGDNKKLFF.